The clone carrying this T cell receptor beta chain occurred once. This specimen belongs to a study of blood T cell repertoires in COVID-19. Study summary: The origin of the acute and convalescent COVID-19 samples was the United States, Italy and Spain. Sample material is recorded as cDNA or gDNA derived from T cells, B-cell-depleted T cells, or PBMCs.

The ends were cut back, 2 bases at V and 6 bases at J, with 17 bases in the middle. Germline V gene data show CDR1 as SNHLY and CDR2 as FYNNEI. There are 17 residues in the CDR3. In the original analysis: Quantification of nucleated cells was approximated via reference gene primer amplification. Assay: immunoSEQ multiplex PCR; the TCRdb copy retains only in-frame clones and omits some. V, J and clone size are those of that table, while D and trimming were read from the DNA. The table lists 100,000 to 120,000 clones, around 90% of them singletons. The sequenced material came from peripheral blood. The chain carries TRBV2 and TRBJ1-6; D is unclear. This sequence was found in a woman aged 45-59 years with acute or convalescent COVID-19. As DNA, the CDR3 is TGTGCCAGCAGTGAATTAATCTCGAGGTTTTTTAATTCACCCCTCCACTTT. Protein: CASSELISRFFNSPLHF.